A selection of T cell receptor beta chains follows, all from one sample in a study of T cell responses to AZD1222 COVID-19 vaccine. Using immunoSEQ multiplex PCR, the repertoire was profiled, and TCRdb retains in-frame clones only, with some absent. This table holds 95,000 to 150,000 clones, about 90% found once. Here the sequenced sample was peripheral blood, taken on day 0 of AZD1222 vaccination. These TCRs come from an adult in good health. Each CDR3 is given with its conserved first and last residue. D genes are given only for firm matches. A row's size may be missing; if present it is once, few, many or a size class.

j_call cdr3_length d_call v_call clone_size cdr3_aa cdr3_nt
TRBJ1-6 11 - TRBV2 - CASSPQSPLHF TGTGCCAGCAGCCCCCAATCACCCCTCCACTTT
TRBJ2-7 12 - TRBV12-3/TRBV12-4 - CASSLGDGEQYF TGTGCCAGCAGTTTGGGGGATGGCGAGCAGTACTTC
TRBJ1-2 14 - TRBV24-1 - CATSTAGLGYGYTF TGTGCCACCAGTACGGCAGGGTTAGGGTATGGCTACACCTTC
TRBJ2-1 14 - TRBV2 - CASSEASWANEQFF TGTGCCAGCAGTGAGGCTAGTTGGGCCAATGAGCAGTTCTTC
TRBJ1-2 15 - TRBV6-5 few CASSYSYGSEYGYTF TGTGCCAGCAGTTACTCGTATGGCAGCGAATATGGCTACACCTTC
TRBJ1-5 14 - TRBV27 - CASSSNGGHQPQHF TGTGCCAGCAGTTCCAATGGGGGCCATCAGCCCCAGCATTTT
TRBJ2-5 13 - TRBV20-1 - CSSIDRSWETQYF TGCAGTTCTATTGACAGGTCATGGGAGACCCAGTACTTC
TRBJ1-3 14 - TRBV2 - CASSPGGDWGTIYF TGTGCCAGCAGCCCCGGGGGGGACTGGGGCACCATATATTTT
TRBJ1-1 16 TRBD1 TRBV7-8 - CASSMTGVDGNTEAFF TGTGCCAGCAGCATGACAGGGGTCGATGGCAACACTGAAGCTTTCTTT
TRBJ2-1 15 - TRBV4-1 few CASSQSLGSGNEQFF TGCGCCAGCAGCCAAAGTCTGGGGAGCGGCAATGAGCAGTTCTTC
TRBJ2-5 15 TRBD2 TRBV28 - CASSPAAAGEETQYF TGTGCCAGCAGTCCTGCCGCAGCGGGAGAAGAGACCCAGTACTTC